These T cell receptor beta chains were read from a single sample in a study of blood T cells in healthy people across ages. A single record per CDR3 protein comes from TCRdb applying MiXCR to the 5' RACE reads. The sample carries about 540,000 distinct CDR3 sequences, approximately 25% recorded once. This sample also appeared in a second study, on T cells of mothers and their children.

The sample taken for sequencing was blood. The receptors originated from a boy aged 10-17 years in good health. Each CDR3 is given with its conserved first and last residue. D genes are given only for firm matches. Clone size, where shown, is once, few, many, or a class for clones that have expanded.

j_call clone_size v_call d_call cdr3_aa cdr3_nt
TRBJ2-7 many TRBV20-1 TRBD2 CSARDQAFAGAFIEQYF TGCAGTGCTAGAGATCAAGCGTTTGCGGGAGCGTTTATCGAGCAGTACTTC
TRBJ1-1 - TRBV7-6 - CASVGGAGLPFF TGTGCCAGCGTAGGGGGGGCGGGTCTGCCTTTCTTT
TRBJ2-5 - TRBV12-3/TRBV12-4 - CASSFVGGRETQYF TGTGCCAGCAGTTTTGTAGGGGGGAGAGAGACCCAGTACTTC
TRBJ1-5 few TRBV28 TRBD1 CASSFPQGQGIGNQPQHF TGTGCCAGCAGTTTTCCGCAGGGACAGGGGATAGGTAATCAGCCCCAGCATTTT
TRBJ2-5 - TRBV29-1 TRBD2 CSVKSGSAQETQYF TGCAGCGTTAAAAGCGGGAGTGCCCAAGAGACCCAGTACTTC
TRBJ1-1 - TRBV12-3/TRBV12-4 - CASRREVMNTEAFF TGTGCCAGCAGAAGGGAGGTCATGAACACTGAAGCTTTCTTT
TRBJ2-4 many TRBV7-2 - CASSTSPNIQYF TGTGCCAGCAGCACCTCTCCGAACATTCAGTACTTC
TRBJ2-7 - TRBV5-1 TRBD1 CASSLGDRVIEQYF TGCGCCAGCAGCTTGGGGGACAGGGTCATCGAGCAGTACTTC
TRBJ2-2 - TRBV4-2 - CASSQDPFGGRTTPDRITGELFF TGTGCCAGCAGCCAAGATCCTTTTGGGGGACGGACAACCCCTGACCGGATCACCGGGGAGCTGTTTTTT
TRBJ2-1 few TRBV5-6 - CASSLFPSEQFF TGTGCCAGCAGCTTGTTCCCTTCTGAGCAGTTCTTC
TRBJ1-4 - TRBV20-1 - CSARGAGSTNEKLFF TGCAGTGCTAGAGGGGCGGGGTCAACTAATGAAAAACTGTTTTTT
TRBJ2-4 - TRBV18 TRBD1 CASSPQDRAQYF TGTGCCAGCTCACCACAGGACAGGGCCCAGTACTTC
TRBJ1-1 - TRBV11-1 - CVSSFRRLNTEAFF TGTGTCAGCAGCTTTCGGCGGTTGAACACTGAAGCTTTCTTT
TRBJ2-1 few TRBV2 - CASSTTYNEQFF TGTGCCAGCAGCACGACCTACAATGAGCAGTTCTTC
TRBJ2-7 - TRBV29-1 TRBD2 CSAGTRSTEQHF TGCAGCGCTGGGACTAGATCTACCGAGCAGCACTTC
TRBJ2-7 once TRBV7-2 TRBD2 CASTDGGSLDEQYF TGTGCCAGCACCGACGGGGGGTCCCTTGACGAGCAGTACTTC
TRBJ2-3 few TRBV4-3 - CASAKYRDIDTDTQYF TGCGCCAGCGCGAAGTACCGGGACATCGACACAGATACGCAGTATTTT
TRBJ2-1 few TRBV4-1 - CASSQAEASSYNEQFF TGCGCCAGCAGCCAAGCAGAGGCAAGCTCCTACAATGAGCAGTTCTTC
TRBJ2-7 few TRBV7-2 - CASSLARGVPEQYF TGTGCCAGCAGCTTAGCGCGTGGGGTACCCGAGCAGTACTTC
TRBJ2-1 many TRBV3-1 - CASSQLEGLNEQFF TGTGCCAGCAGCCAACTCGAGGGACTGAATGAGCAGTTCTTC
TRBJ2-1 few TRBV7-2 - CASSLVHEQGFGNEQFF TGTGCCAGCAGCTTAGTTCATGAACAGGGTTTTGGCAATGAGCAGTTCTTC
TRBJ2-5 - TRBV9 TRBD2 CASSVSSGRASGQETQYF TGTGCCAGCAGCGTTTCTAGCGGGAGGGCCTCCGGTCAAGAGACCCAGTACTTC
TRBJ1-1 - TRBV2 - CASSEYTEAFF TGTGCCAGCAGTGAGTACACTGAAGCTTTCTTT
TRBJ2-1 - TRBV7-9 TRBD1 CASSPGTGKYNEQFF TGTGCCAGCAGCCCCGGGACAGGTAAATACAATGAGCAGTTCTTC
TRBJ2-1 - TRBV24-1 TRBD1 CATSDSGGSNDNEQFF TGTGCCACCAGTGATTCAGGGGGTTCGAACGACAATGAGCAGTTCTTC
TRBJ2-1 - TRBV4-3 - CASSQDRRRAYNEQFF TGCGCCAGCAGCCAAGATAGGAGGAGGGCCTACAATGAGCAGTTCTTC
TRBJ1-6 once TRBV29-1 TRBD1 CSVRDSNSYNSPLHF TGCAGCGTTCGGGACAGCAACTCCTATAATTCACCCCTCCACTTT
TRBJ2-2 few TRBV28 TRBD1 CASRRGRTGELFF TGTGCCAGCAGAAGGGGGCGCACCGGGGAGCTGTTTTTT
TRBJ1-3 - TRBV6-1 TRBD1 CASTPGQGPPTSGNTIYF TGTGCCAGCACACCGGGACAGGGGCCGCCGACTTCTGGAAACACCATATATTTT
TRBJ1-1 - TRBV4-3 - CASSPYKNTEAFF TGCGCCAGCAGCCCTTACAAGAACACTGAAGCTTTCTTT
TRBJ2-6 - TRBV7-9 - CASSLSESGANALTF TGTGCCAGCAGCCTAAGTGAATCTGGGGCCAACGCCCTGACTTTC
TRBJ2-1 many TRBV28 TRBD2 CASSPGLASFF TGTGCCAGCAGTCCGGGACTAGCCTCGTTCTTC
TRBJ2-5 few TRBV28 - CASSHLQVEETQYF TGTGCCAGCAGTCACCTACAGGTGGAAGAGACCCAGTACTTC
TRBJ2-5 - TRBV28 - CASSLLGRLFQETQYF TGTGCCAGCAGTTTATTGGGCAGACTGTTCCAAGAGACCCAGTACTTC
TRBJ2-6 few TRBV4-3 TRBD1 CASSSLRDRVNVLTF TGCGCCAGCAGCAGCCTTCGGGACAGGGTTAACGTCCTGACTTTC
TRBJ2-4 - TRBV12-3/TRBV12-4 TRBD1 CASSFLQGNIQYF TGTGCCAGCAGTTTCTTACAGGGGAACATTCAGTACTTC
TRBJ2-7 few TRBV6-2/TRBV6-3 - CASSSHLRQGEYEQYF TGTGCCAGCAGCAGCCACCTCCGACAAGGGGAGTACGAGCAGTACTTC
TRBJ1-2 few TRBV27 - CASSHRGLQGYTF TGTGCCAGCAGTCACCGGGGCCTGCAGGGCTACACCTTC
TRBJ2-7 few TRBV29-1 - CSVKKSGTIFLYEQYF TGCAGCGTGAAAAAATCCGGGACAATCTTTCTCTACGAGCAGTACTTC
TRBJ2-7 - TRBV27 - CASSPSGFSYEQYF TGTGCCAGCAGCCCGAGCGGATTCTCCTACGAGCAGTACTTC
TRBJ1-2 - TRBV2 - CASSDGTPPNYGYTF TGTGCCAGCAGTGACGGGACACCTCCTAACTATGGCTACACCTTC
TRBJ2-7 many TRBV28 - CASSAPGTSYEQYF TGTGCCAGCAGTGCGCCAGGGACTTCCTACGAGCAGTACTTC
TRBJ2-7 few TRBV5-1 TRBD1 CASAGQGSSYEQYF TGCGCCAGCGCGGGACAGGGGAGCTCCTACGAGCAGTACTTC
TRBJ2-5 - TRBV11-2 - CASSSWTAKETQYF TGTGCCAGCAGCTCCTGGACAGCGAAAGAGACCCAGTACTTC
TRBJ1-5 few TRBV28 - CATSWRGANQPQHF TGTGCCACCAGTTGGAGGGGAGCAAATCAGCCCCAGCATTTT
TRBJ2-3 - TRBV12-3/TRBV12-4 - CASARGGSDTQYF TGTGCCAGCGCTCGGGGAGGATCAGATACGCAGTATTTT
TRBJ2-6 few TRBV9 TRBD1 CASSGRTGVSGANVLTF TGTGCCAGCAGCGGTCGTACAGGGGTATCTGGGGCCAACGTCCTGACTTTC
TRBJ2-7 few TRBV20-1 - CSATQLDSYEQYF TGCAGTGCTACCCAACTTGATTCCTACGAGCAGTACTTC
TRBJ2-7 - TRBV9 TRBD1 CASSRGQGMAYYEQYF TGTGCCAGCAGCCGAGGACAGGGAATGGCCTACTACGAGCAGTACTTC
TRBJ2-5 - TRBV2 TRBD2 CASSTSGVGLWETQYF TGTGCCAGCAGTACTAGCGGAGTTGGTTTGTGGGAGACCCAGTACTTC
TRBJ2-4 few TRBV15 - CATSREWGTKNIQYF TGTGCCACCAGCAGAGAATGGGGGACCAAAAACATTCAGTACTTC